These T cell receptor beta chains were read from a single sample in a study of blood T cell repertoires in COVID-19. Assay: immunoSEQ multiplex PCR; the TCRdb copy retains only in-frame clones and omits some. Of roughly 190,000 clones listed, roughly four fifths are singletons. The source material was peripheral blood. These receptors all stem from a middle-aged woman with acute or convalescent COVID-19. Each CDR3 is given with its conserved first and last residue. Each record gives: clone size, CDR3 length, D gene, J gene, V gene, CDR3 DNA, CDR3 protein. A D gene is named only where the DNA matches it firmly. Not all rows give a size; the values are once, few, many and, for expanded clones, a class.

clone size: -; CDR3 length: 14; D gene: TRBD2; J gene: TRBJ2-1; V gene: TRBV11-2; CDR3 DNA: TGTGCCAGCAGCTCCCGCCCTAGCGGCAATGAGCAGTTCTTC; CDR3 protein: CASSSRPSGNEQFF
clone size: -; CDR3 length: 15; D gene: TRBD2; J gene: TRBJ2-1; V gene: TRBV6-4; CDR3 DNA: TGTGCCAGCAGTGACCGAGCGGGAGGGGGGAATGAGCAGTTCTTC; CDR3 protein: CASSDRAGGGNEQFF
clone size: -; CDR3 length: 14; D gene: -; J gene: TRBJ1-5; V gene: TRBV30; CDR3 DNA: TGTGCCTGGAGTTATCGACAGTATAATCAGCCCCAGCATTTT; CDR3 protein: CAWSYRQYNQPQHF
clone size: -; CDR3 length: 15; D gene: -; J gene: TRBJ2-2; V gene: TRBV19; CDR3 DNA: TGTGCCAGTAGCACTTCCACAGGGTTGGGCGGGGAGCTGTTTTTT; CDR3 protein: CASSTSTGLGGELFF
clone size: -; CDR3 length: 17; D gene: TRBD2; J gene: TRBJ2-1; V gene: TRBV19; CDR3 DNA: TGTGCCAGTAGACCCCGATCCGGGACTAGCGCTTACAATGAGCAGTTCTTC; CDR3 protein: CASRPRSGTSAYNEQFF
clone size: -; CDR3 length: 15; D gene: -; J gene: TRBJ1-1; V gene: TRBV23-1; CDR3 DNA: TGCGCCAGCAGTCAATCTAAGAGGCTCCCGGCTGAAGCTTTCTTT; CDR3 protein: CASSQSKRLPAEAFF
clone size: -; CDR3 length: 13; D gene: -; J gene: TRBJ2-7; V gene: TRBV9; CDR3 DNA: TGTGCCAGCAGCGTCCGACTGGGGGGCGAGCAGTACTTC; CDR3 protein: CASSVRLGGEQYF
clone size: -; CDR3 length: 15; D gene: TRBD2; J gene: TRBJ2-1; V gene: TRBV10-3; CDR3 DNA: TGTGCCATCAGCCCCACTAGCGGGGGGTACAATGAGCAGTTCTTC; CDR3 protein: CAISPTSGGYNEQFF
clone size: once; CDR3 length: 17; D gene: -; J gene: TRBJ2-5; V gene: TRBV7-8; CDR3 DNA: TGTGCCAGCAGCTTAGTTTACCCACAGGGCGGGTTCGAGACCCAGTACTTC; CDR3 protein: CASSLVYPQGGFETQYF
clone size: -; CDR3 length: 17; D gene: TRBD1; J gene: TRBJ1-4; V gene: TRBV4-1; CDR3 DNA: TGCGCCAGCAGCCAGCTCCGGGACAGGGAGGTTCGGGAAAAACTGTTTTTT; CDR3 protein: CASSQLRDREVREKLFF
clone size: -; CDR3 length: 15; D gene: -; J gene: TRBJ1-3; V gene: TRBV28; CDR3 DNA: TGTGCCAGCAGCTACTACGGGACAACTGGAAACACCATATATTTT; CDR3 protein: CASSYYGTTGNTIYF
clone size: -; CDR3 length: 12; D gene: -; J gene: TRBJ1-1; V gene: TRBV12-3/TRBV12-4; CDR3 DNA: TGTGCCAGCAGTTTCATGAGAACTGAAGCTTTCTTT; CDR3 protein: CASSFMRTEAFF
clone size: -; CDR3 length: 15; D gene: TRBD1; J gene: TRBJ1-5; V gene: TRBV6-5; CDR3 DNA: TGTGCCAGCAGACCCGACAGGGGACACAATCAGCCCCAGCATTTT; CDR3 protein: CASRPDRGHNQPQHF
clone size: few; CDR3 length: 17; D gene: -; J gene: TRBJ1-1; V gene: TRBV16; CDR3 DNA: TGTGCCAGCAGCCAAGGGGGGGGGTACTTTCTGAACACTGAAGCTTTCTTT; CDR3 protein: CASSQGGGYFLNTEAFF
clone size: -; CDR3 length: 13; D gene: TRBD2; J gene: TRBJ2-7; V gene: TRBV6-5; CDR3 DNA: TGTGCCAGCGGGACTAGCGGGGGATACGAGCAGTACTTC; CDR3 protein: CASGTSGGYEQYF
clone size: few; CDR3 length: 13; D gene: TRBD1; J gene: TRBJ1-6; V gene: TRBV5-1; CDR3 DNA: TGCGCCAGCACACAGGGGTTTGATTCACCCCTCCACTTT; CDR3 protein: CASTQGFDSPLHF
clone size: -; CDR3 length: 17; D gene: TRBD1; J gene: TRBJ1-4; V gene: TRBV19; CDR3 DNA: TGTGCCAGTAAAGGCCACGGGACAGGGGGCGACGACGAAAAACTGTTTTTT; CDR3 protein: CASKGHGTGGDDEKLFF
clone size: -; CDR3 length: 13; D gene: -; J gene: TRBJ2-6; V gene: TRBV29-1; CDR3 DNA: TGCAGCGTTGGGGGGCGCGGGGCCAACGTCCTGACTTTC; CDR3 protein: CSVGGRGANVLTF
clone size: -; CDR3 length: 16; D gene: -; J gene: TRBJ1-5; V gene: TRBV28; CDR3 DNA: TGTGCCAGCAGGATTTCAACAGGGTCCACGAATCAGCCCCAGCATTTT; CDR3 protein: CASRISTGSTNQPQHF
clone size: once; CDR3 length: 14; D gene: TRBD1; J gene: TRBJ1-1; V gene: TRBV5-5; CDR3 DNA: TGTGCCAGCAGCCCGGTTCGGGACAGGGTGTACGCTTTCTTT; CDR3 protein: CASSPVRDRVYAFF
clone size: -; CDR3 length: 14; D gene: -; J gene: TRBJ2-3; V gene: TRBV28; CDR3 DNA: TGTGCCTCCGGACTCGTGCAGGGGACAGATACGCAGTATTTT; CDR3 protein: CASGLVQGTDTQYF
clone size: -; CDR3 length: 18; D gene: -; J gene: TRBJ1-1; V gene: TRBV18; CDR3 DNA: TGTGCCAGCTCACTTTTCCCCCCCGTAGGAGAAGTGAACACTGAAGCTTTCTTT; CDR3 protein: CASSLFPPVGEVNTEAFF